The rows below give T cell receptor beta chains drawn from one sample of a study of T cells after posttransplantation cyclophosphamide. Profiled with immunoSEQ multiplex PCR; TCRdb holds only in-frame clones, not every one. Found here are 45,000 to 65,000 clones, around 83% of them singletons; the top ten hold about 2.7%. The sequenced sample consisted of PBMCs. These receptor sequences come from a young man with a blood cancer, CMV-positive, and with a related stem cell donor. Both conserved end residues are part of each CDR3. D genes are given only for firm matches. The size entry is marked missing in some rows and otherwise reads once, few, many or a size class.

TRBD1	TRBV12-5	TRBJ2-2	-	CASGLQGATGELFF	TGTGCTAGTGGTTTGCAGGGGGCTACCGGGGAGCTGTTTTTT
TRBD2	TRBV27	TRBJ2-7	-	CASVRLAGNYEQYF	TGTGCCAGCGTACGACTAGCGGGAAACTACGAGCAGTACTTC
TRBD2	TRBV6-5	TRBJ2-1	-	CASSRTSGSWGEQFF	TGTGCCAGCAGTAGGACTAGCGGGAGTTGGGGTGAGCAGTTCTTC
-	TRBV30	TRBJ2-7	-	CAFQYEQYF	TGTGCCTTCCAGTACGAGCAGTACTTC
-	TRBV11-2	TRBJ1-1	-	CASSLDATTNTEAFF	TGTGCCAGCAGCTTAGATGCCACTACGAACACTGAAGCTTTCTTT
TRBD1	TRBV7-9	TRBJ2-4	-	CASSPTQGNLAKNIQYF	TGTGCCAGCAGCCCGACACAGGGGAATCTAGCCAAAAACATTCAGTACTTC
-	TRBV28	TRBJ2-1	-	CASSLNGASGEQFF	TGTGCCAGCAGTTTAAATGGCGCCTCAGGGGAGCAGTTCTTC
-	TRBV6-1	TRBJ1-2	few	CASSELSGANYGYTF	TGTGCCAGCAGTGAACTCTCAGGGGCTAACTATGGCTACACCTTC
TRBD1	TRBV19	TRBJ1-1	-	CASGATGRGGEAFF	TGTGCCAGTGGGGCGACAGGGCGGGGAGGTGAAGCTTTCTTT
TRBD2	TRBV5-5	TRBJ2-1	-	CASSLDPSGRMDNEQFF	TGTGCCAGCAGCTTGGACCCAAGCGGGAGGATGGACAATGAGCAGTTCTTC
-	TRBV18	TRBJ1-1	-	CASSPRTGENTEAFF	TGTGCCAGCTCACCACGCACAGGCGAGAACACTGAAGCTTTCTTT
-	TRBV9	TRBJ2-1	-	CASGAGGLAVPKRRNEQFF	TGTGCCAGCGGCGCCGGGGGGCTAGCGGTCCCAAAAAGAAGGAATGAGCAGTTCTTC
TRBD1	TRBV5-1	TRBJ2-5	-	CASSFTVGRGQGETQYF	TGCGCCAGCAGCTTCACCGTGGGCAGGGGGCAGGGAGAGACCCAGTACTTC
TRBD1	TRBV30	TRBJ1-3	-	CAWRGQGVNTIYF	TGTGCCTGGAGAGGACAGGGGGTAAACACCATATATTTT
-	TRBV29-1	TRBJ1-1	-	CSVNRDGKAFF	TGCAGCGTGAACAGGGATGGTAAAGCTTTCTTT
TRBD1	TRBV4-3	TRBJ2-7	once	CASSQDRGTGGYEQYF	TGCGCCAGCAGCCAAGATCGGGGGACAGGGGGCTACGAGCAGTACTTC
-	TRBV5-6	TRBJ1-1	-	CASSSNLQGEAFF	TGTGCCAGCAGCTCGAACCTACAGGGAGAAGCTTTCTTT
-	TRBV19	TRBJ2-3	-	CASSIRVADTQYF	TGTGCCAGTAGTATCAGGGTTGCAGATACGCAGTATTTT
TRBD1	TRBV30	TRBJ2-7	-	CAWSGTGGYEQYF	TGTGCCTGGAGCGGGACAGGAGGATACGAGCAGTACTTC
-	TRBV19	TRBJ1-4	-	CASSTGEGEKLFF	TGTGCCAGTAGTACAGGGGAAGGGGAAAAACTGTTTTTT
-	TRBV5-1	TRBJ2-7	-	CASTGTGNTYEQYF	TGCGCCAGCACAGGAACGGGGAATACCTACGAGCAGTACTTC
TRBD1	TRBV7-3	TRBJ2-1	-	CASSSRTGINNEQFF	TGTGCCAGCAGCTCCCGGACAGGAATTAACAATGAGCAGTTCTTC
-	TRBV19	TRBJ2-7	-	CASSSSGNGEQYF	TGTGCCAGTAGTAGCTCCGGGAACGGGGAGCAGTACTTC
-	TRBV28	TRBJ1-5	few	CASSRGGSNQPQHF	TGTGCCAGCAGCCGAGGGGGTAGCAATCAGCCCCAGCATTTT
-	TRBV6-1	TRBJ2-7	-	CASSEWSLTEQYF	TGTGCCAGCAGTGAATGGAGTTTAACCGAGCAGTACTTC
TRBD1	TRBV2	TRBJ2-6	-	CASSDPLGQAPSGANVLTF	TGTGCCAGCAGTGACCCCCTGGGACAGGCACCCTCTGGGGCCAACGTCCTGACTTTC
-	TRBV30	TRBJ1-2	-	CAWSPGEAYGYTF	TGTGCCTGGAGTCCCGGAGAGGCCTATGGCTACACCTTC
-	TRBV28	TRBJ1-3	-	CASSLWEGRSGNTIYF	TGTGCCAGCAGTTTATGGGAGGGGCGGTCTGGAAACACCATATATTTT